This T cell receptor beta chain was retrieved from a study of CD8+ T cells in alopecia areata (dated by TCRdb to between 2018 and 2020). Looking at the study overall: Treated patients were enrolled in an open-label pilot trial of oral tofacitinib at 5 to 10 mg twice daily for moderate-to-severe alopecia areata. Tofacitinib was given for 6 to 18 months, followed by 6 months of follow-up off drug to assess delayed response and recurrence. For the treated patients, the SALT score, which quantifies what percentage of scalp surface area is affected, served as the measure of disease severity. To study T cell clonal expansion in alopecia areata, the researchers applied high-throughput TCRbeta sequencing to both the C3H/HeJ mouse model and human patients. Human TCRbeta sequencing covered scalp tissue and sorted CD4+ and CD8+ peripheral blood T cells from patchy and totalis/universalis alopecia areata patients and healthy controls. Patients on tofacitinib were biopsied at baseline and after 4 and 24 weeks of treatment, and several of the patients also had a later scalp biopsy. Scalp clonality was compared among normal scalp (n=4), patchy alopecia areata scalp (n=8), and alopecia totalis/universalis scalp (n=8). The RNA source kit depended on sample type: the PAXgene miRNA kit for fixed scalp, the miRNeasy kit for PBMCs, and the RNeasy kit for mouse skin. immunoSEQ multiplex PCR using 35 Vbeta forward primers and 13 Jbeta reverse primers was used to amplify TCRbeta CDR3 regions. Results the study describes overall, beyond this receptor: Many expanded lesional clones persisted in scalp and blood during tofacitinib treatment, which may partly explain relapse after stopping treatment. Compared with mice, TCR sequences shared between patients were less clear, possibly partly because of HLA diversity across the patient population. Compared with normal scalp, lesional scalp, particularly in alopecia totalis/universalis, had higher clonality and more expanded CD8+ clones, which suggests antigenic drive. Resident alphabeta T cells in normal human skin are also sequenced, complicating scalp TCR repertoire analysis, unlike mouse skin dominated by gammadelta T cells. Because the treated cohort was small and included a single nonresponder, larger studies are needed to assess links between baseline CD8+ expansion and response. Tofacitinib significantly decreased scalp clonality and the number of expanded CD8+ clones among the top 100 scalp clones.

The V and J ends are trimmed by 3 bases and 4 bases, leaving 6 bases between them. From the germline V gene (reference sequence), CDR1 is DFQATT and CDR2 is SNEGSKA. The CDR3, from cysteine to phenylalanine, totals 11 residues. Just the 33-base CDR3 DNA is kept, in frame starting at base 1. Interpreted using the paper, the treatment or condition label stands for: oral pan-JAK inhibitor, 5-10 mg twice daily. Lesional scalp punch biopsies and peripheral blood were obtained from alopecia areata patients. After PBMCs were isolated by density centrifugation and stained for CD3, CD4 and CD8, a FACSAria was used to sort CD4+ and CD8+ T cells. With respect to this clone: Its binding antigen is unknown. No per-base quality is available; no much larger clone lies one base away.

Library preparation used the immunoSEQ multiplex PCR assay. RNA was extracted from all samples and reverse transcribed into cDNA as template for TCR sequencing. First-strand cDNA was synthesized using SuperScript III with a 2:1 mix of oligo-dT and random hexamers. A synthetic immune receptor repertoire was used to assess amplification bias, and residual bias was removed computationally. Under the source paper's analysis protocol: Raw reads were preprocessed for error removal, and CDR3 was defined according to IMGT conventions as running from the conserved cysteine to phenylalanine. Clonality was computed by normalizing Shannon entropy by log2 of the number of productive unique TCRs and subtracting the result from 1. CD4 or CD8 identity of scalp clones was inferred by cross-referencing scalp TCRbeta sequences with sorted blood CD4 and CD8 repertoires. Drawn from immuneACCESS, this table holds only the in-frame rearrangements with V and J called that TCRdb kept. Clones are partly lost; checked studies trace under half to an unresolved V gene and leave the rest unexplained. V and J calls and clone size come straight from that table; D and trimming were deduced from the DNA. The sample table shows roughly 220,000 clones, and roughly three fifths are seen once. The leading ten clones occupy roughly 1.2% of the sample.

This receptor was identified in a human donor with alopecia areata. The sequence is built from TRBV20-1 and TRBJ1-2; too little of a D gene remains to name it. This specimen was CD4+ T cells sorted from blood, taken at week 44, from a patient treated with tofacitinib. The DNA sequence is given as TGCAGTGCTAGGTCAATCTATGGCTACACCTTC. This is translated as CSARSIYGYTF.